The 26 T cell receptor beta chains listed next were all sequenced from one sample in a study of cytotoxic CD8 clonotypes in ibrutinib-treated CLL (dated by TCRdb to 2020 to 2023). Read against the paper, the sample's time point label means: roughly 25 months on ibrutinib. The receptor library was made with the immunoSEQ multiplex PCR assay. Entries here come from immuneACCESS through TCRdb and include only in-frame sequences with V and J called. Some clones fail to appear in such tables; in the studies checked, an unresolved V gene covers under half of the shortfall, and the cause of the remainder is unknown. This sample holds roughly 150,000 clones; about 80% were observed only once. In total, the top ten clones hold 4.5% to 6% of the sample. This sample comprised PBMCs, obtained after 24 months of ibrutinib treatment. These receptors were taken from a human donor with chronic lymphocytic leukemia.

The J gene is TRBJ2-2, the V gene TRBV6-5; a possible D gene is TRBD2 (6 bases). CDR1 is MNHEY and CDR2 is SVGAGI in the germline V gene. Trimming took 1 base from V and 6 from J, leaving 6 bases between them. The CDR3 length is 13 residues. The CDR3 is CASSYWGAGELFF. The CDR3 DNA reads TGTGCCAGCAGTTACTGGGGGGCCGGGGAGCTGTTTTTT.

In its sample, this clone was seen once. This chain joins TRBV7-9 and TRBJ2-7; D unresolved. The germline CDR1 and CDR2 sequences are SEHNR and FQNEAQ (reference sequence). Trimming took off 4 bases at V and 3 bases at J, with 10 bases between the two ends. CDR3 length: 13 amino acids. The CDR3 DNA reads TGTGCCAGCAGCTCTTCCTTCGGCTACGAGCAGTACTTC. This encodes CASSSSFGYEQYF.

V gene TRBV2 combines with J gene TRBJ2-1; D may be TRBD2 (5 bases). CDR1 and CDR2 from the germline V gene are SNHLY and FYNNEI. The CDR3 is made up of 14 amino acids. Trimming cost V 7 bases and J 10 bases, with 20 bases left between them. The CDR3 sequence is CASKTGLPASEQFF. The CDR3 region has the DNA TGTGCCAGCAAAACCGGACTGCCAGCGTCGGAGCAGTTCTTC.

V is TRBV28 and J is TRBJ2-7, with TRBD1 matching over 10 bases. Germline values: CDR1 MDHEN, CDR2 SYDVKM. The V gene end was trimmed by 3 bases and the J gene end by 0 bases; junction bases not matched to a gene: 8. The CDR3 covers 17 residues. The CDR3 sequence: CASSLVPGTGDSYEQYF. CDR3 nucleotide sequence: TGTGCCAGCAGTTTGGTCCCCGGGACAGGGGACTCCTACGAGCAGTACTTC.

The chain is built from TRBV21-1 and TRBJ2-1; the table's D call TRBD1 went unverified against the DNA. TRBV21-1 is listed as a pseudogene. The CDR3 runs to 13 residues. CDR3 in DNA: TGTGCCAGCAGCACACCTAGGCCCGAGGGGGAGTTCTTC. Protein product: CASSTPRPEGEFF.

V usage is TRBV19 and J usage is TRBJ2-5; 8 bases agree with TRBD1. CDR3 length: 14 amino acids. V lost 5 bases to trimming and J lost 4 bases; unmatched junction nucleotides: 6. Per germline, CDR1 LNHDA and CDR2 SQIVND (reference sequence). For the CDR3, the DNA is TGTGCCAGTAGTCCCCGACAGGGGAGAGAGACCCAGTACTTC. Its translation is CASSPRQGRETQYF.

This chain joins TRBV6-5 and TRBJ1-1; no firm D call. The germline V and J ends were trimmed by 2 bases and 4 bases, with 8 bases remaining between them. The CDR3 is 13 residues long. Germline loops: CDR1 MNHEY, CDR2 SVGAGI. The CDR3 reads CASSYGPSTEAFF. The CDR3 nucleotides are TGTGCCAGCAGTTACGGCCCTAGCACTGAAGCTTTCTTT.

The sample holds one count of this clone. The gene calls are TRBV5-4 and TRBJ1-2; 8 nucleotides line up with TRBD1. Germline V gene lookup returns CDR1 SGHNT and CDR2 YYREEE (reference sequence). This CDR3 is built from 16 residues. Trimming removed 4 bases from V and 6 bases from J; junction bases left unmatched: 14. This CDR3 reads CASSHPGQGGMNGYTF. CDR3 bases: TGTGCCAGCAGCCACCCCGGACAGGGTGGGATGAATGGCTACACCTTC.

The chain recombines TRBV28 with TRBJ1-6; 8 positions match TRBD1. V shed 5 bases and J 0 bases; nucleotides not matched to a gene: 3. Germline V gene lookup returns CDR1 MDHEN and CDR2 SYDVKM. This CDR3 spans 16 amino acids. The CDR3 is CASSRTGSSYNSPLHF. DNA of the CDR3: TGTGCCAGCAGTCGGACAGGGAGCTCCTATAATTCACCCCTCCACTTT.

This sequence joins TRBV7-2 and TRBJ1-5; 7 nucleotides line up with TRBD1. Losses at the gene ends were 5 bases for V and 6 bases for J; bases not matched to a gene: 10. The CDR3 contains 15 residues. CDR1 SGHTA and CDR2 FQGNSA come from the germline V gene. The CDR3 region has the DNA TGTGCCAGCAGCCCCCTGGGAGGGGGCAGTCAGCCCCAGCATTTT. Translation gives CASSPLGGGSQPQHF.

The chain joins TRBV5-1 to TRBJ2-6; 12 bases match TRBD2. Germline V gives CDR1 SGHRS, CDR2 YFSETQ. This CDR3 contains 21 residues. Germline trimming cut 1 base from V and 0 bases from J; bases unmatched to any gene: 11. The CDR3 DNA sequence: TGCGCCAGCAGCTTGAGGGGACTAGCGGGCGTACCCCCCTCTGGGGCCAACGTCCTGACTTTC. Its protein product is CASSLRGLAGVPPSGANVLTF.

The chain combines TRBV9 with TRBJ2-1, with D hard to call. The CDR3 is 15 residues long. CDR1 is SGDLS and CDR2 is YYNGEE in the germline V gene. Trimming removed 2 bases at V and 1 base at J, with 10 bases between. CDR3 region: CASSVRWESYNEQFF. CDR3 in DNA: TGTGCCAGCAGCGTCCGGTGGGAATCCTACAATGAGCAGTTCTTC.

The chain links TRBV6-5 to TRBJ1-4, with TRBD1 matching over 12 bases. The CDR3 extends over 16 amino acids. Unmatched junction bases numbered 10, after V lost 4 bases and J lost 10 bases. Germline V gene lookup returns CDR1 MNHEY and CDR2 SVGAGI. In DNA, the CDR3 is TGTGCCAGCAGTTTACGCCGGGGACAGGGGGCGGGAAAACTGTTTTTT. Its protein product is CASSLRRGQGAGKLFF.

The rearrangement links TRBV18 to TRBJ1-2; unclear D gene. Germline CDR1 and CDR2: KGHSH and LQKENI. With 5 bases removed from V and 4 bases from J, the gap between germline ends came to 17 bases. The CDR3 is 15 residues long. CDR3 protein: CASSAGGVGGYGYTF. Here the CDR3 DNA reads TGTGCCAGCTCAGCCGGTGGGGTTGGCGGCTATGGCTACACCTTC.

This clone was seen only once. The J gene is TRBJ2-5, the V gene TRBV2; tentatively, D is TRBD1 (6 bases). Per the germline V gene, CDR1 is SNHLY and CDR2 is FYNNEI. Trimming removed 6 bases from V and 2 bases from J, with 10 bases in between. The CDR3 loop spans 13 amino acids. The CDR3 sequence: CASRAGEQETQYF. Here the CDR3 DNA reads TGTGCCAGCAGAGCAGGGGAACAAGAGACCCAGTACTTC.

The chain carries TRBV5-1 and TRBJ1-2; D is perhaps TRBD1 (5 bases). This CDR3 is built from 15 residues. Germline V CDR1 and CDR2: SGHRS, YFSETQ. Trimming shortened V by 0 bases and J by 4 bases, and 13 bases separated the two germline ends. CDR3 bases: TGCGCCAGCAGCTTGGCCATGGGGGAGGTCTATGGCTACACCTTC. Its protein is CASSLAMGEVYGYTF.

This sequence joins TRBV10-3 and TRBJ2-7, with D perhaps TRBD1 (6 bases). From germline, CDR1 is ENHRY and CDR2 SYGVKD. The V end lost 3 bases, the J end lost 3 bases, and 21 bases lay between the germline ends. The CDR3 spans 17 residues. CDR3 DNA sequence: TGTGCCATCAGTGACCCACAGGGCAGGGCAGCCCTCTACGAGCAGTACTTC. It translates to CAISDPQGRAALYEQYF.

This rearrangement joins TRBV2 to TRBJ2-5; no clear D. Germline CDR1 SNHLY, CDR2 FYNNEI. The CDR3 runs to 14 residues. V was pared by 4 bases and J by 5 bases, with 14 bases between. The CDR3 is CASSGEHGWETQYF. The CDR3 region has the DNA TGTGCCAGCAGTGGGGAACACGGTTGGGAGACCCAGTACTTC.

This clone was picked up a small number of times. This chain connects TRBV6-1 to TRBJ1-5; D ambiguous. The CDR3 is made up of 14 amino acids. Germline V gene sequence: CDR1 MNHNS, CDR2 SASEGT. Deletions cut 4 bases from V and 0 bases from J, with 7 bases between. The CDR3 spells CASSVGYSNQPQHF. In DNA, the CDR3 is TGTGCCAGCAGTGTTGGATATAGCAATCAGCCCCAGCATTTT.

This clone is judged medium-sized. The V gene is TRBV5-1, the J gene TRBJ1-5; 9 bases align to TRBD1. J lost 4 bases, V lost 0 bases, and 2 bases had no gene match. This CDR3 region has 15 residues. Germline CDR1 SGHRS, CDR2 YFSETQ. As DNA, the CDR3 is TGCGCCAGCAGCTTGGACGGACAGGGGAATCAGCCCCAGCATTTT. It specifies CASSLDGQGNQPQHF.

A note on this clone: This is likely an artifact of a read error, given a far larger clone one base away. Additional DNA sequences in this sample encode the identical CDR3. This chain connects TRBV7-2 to TRBJ2-1; the match to TRBD1 covers 8 bases. This CDR3 is built from 15 residues. With V trimmed by 5 bases and J by 1 base, 4 bases remained unmatched. The germline CDR1 and CDR2 sequences are SGHTA and FQGNSA. CDR3 DNA: TGTGCCAGCAGCGCCGACAGGGGTTCCTACAATGAGCAGTTCTTC. Translated, it gives CASSADRGSYNEQFF.

The CDR3 loop is CASSPQGMGSYEQYF. The CDR3 bases are TGTGCCAGCAGCCCCCAGGGAATGGGGTCCTACGAGCAGTACTTC. The rearrangement uses TRBV6-6 and TRBJ2-7; TRBD1 might be the D (5 bases). This CDR3 has 15 amino acids. V lost 6 bases and J 1 base, leaving 16 bases between the germline ends. Germline V gene lookup returns CDR1 MNHNY and CDR2 SVGAGI (reference sequence).

The CDR3 bases are TGTGCCAGCCAAGTGAGGGGGGTCGTTTTCTTT. Protein sequence: CASQVRGVVFF. The chain recombines TRBV19 with TRBJ1-1, with D possibly matching TRBD1 (6 bases). The CDR3 contains 11 residues. V lost 9 bases and J lost 13, with 18 bases in between. Germline V lookup: CDR1 LNHDA, CDR2 SQIVND (reference sequence).

The chain employs TRBV10-3 and TRBJ1-4; 10 positions agree with TRBD1. The CDR3 runs to 16 residues. Germline CDR1 ENHRY, CDR2 SYGVKD. V shed 5 bases and J 0 bases; nucleotides not matched to a gene: 3. CDR3 coding DNA: TGTGCCATCAGTCGGGGGACAGGGGCAACTAATGAAAAACTGTTTTTT. It is translated as CAISRGTGATNEKLFF.

This clone was counted between two and nine times. The chain recombines TRBV5-8 with TRBJ1-2, with TRBD1 matching 8 bases. The CDR3 runs 15 residues. With V trimmed by 4 bases and J by 0 bases, 5 bases remained unmatched. Per the germline V gene, CDR1 is SGHTS and CDR2 is YDEGEE. CDR3 protein: CASSPGQGANYGYTF. The CDR3 DNA sequence: TGTGCCAGCAGCCCCGGACAGGGCGCTAACTATGGCTACACCTTC.

CDR3 protein: CASSPQGTSGYNEQFF. The CDR3 region has the DNA TGTGCCAGCAGCCCACAGGGGACTAGCGGATACAATGAGCAGTTCTTC. V usage is TRBV7-9 and J usage is TRBJ2-1; TRBD2 matches 11 bases. Per germline, CDR1 SEHNR and CDR2 FQNEAQ (reference sequence). Trimming took 5 bases from V and 4 from J; bases not matched to a gene: 7. The CDR3 has 16 residues.